What follows are 8 T cell receptor beta chains derived from one specimen sequenced in a study of radiation and T cells in renal cell carcinoma (dated by TCRdb to between 2020 and 2021). Library construction relied on the immunoSEQ multiplex PCR assay. As stored in TCRdb, this immuneACCESS dataset retains in-frame rearrangements with V and J assigned. A fraction of the clones does not appear; measured against another copy, unresolved V genes explain less than half of the discrepancy, and the remainder lacks a known reason. In this sample the table shows 45,000 or so clones, about 83% of which occur a single time. Jointly, the top ten make up 25% to 35% of the sample. This sample's time point label indicates: baseline pretreatment blood. The meaning of the sample's treatment or condition label: 15 Gy SBRT to primary tumor, nephrectomy 4 weeks later. Here the sequenced sample was blood, taken from a patient whose treatment included radiotherapy and nephrectomy. These receptors were collected from a woman between 65 and 79 years old with renal cell carcinoma.

This chain links TRBV5-1 with TRBJ1-3, with no clear D. Trimming shortened V by 2 bases and J by 0 bases, and 12 bases separated the two germline ends. The germline CDR1 and CDR2 sequences are SGHRS and YFSETQ. The length of the CDR3 is 16 residues. The CDR3 loop is CASSFEMGRSGNTIYF. CDR3 nucleotides: TGCGCCAGCAGCTTCGAAATGGGTCGCTCTGGAAACACCATATATTTT.

In this sample, this clone turned up a few times. The chain employs TRBV5-5 and TRBJ2-5; no clear D gene. Looked up from germline, CDR1 is SGHKS and CDR2 is YYEKEE (reference sequence). The CDR3 covers 13 residues. V lost 2 bases, J lost 4 bases, and 9 bases lay in between. The CDR3 sequence: CASSFRDPETQYF. The CDR3 DNA sequence: TGTGCCAGCAGCTTTCGCGACCCAGAGACCCAGTACTTC.

The genes are TRBV6-6 and TRBJ2-7, with D uncertain. This CDR3 is built from 10 residues. Trimming removed 8 bases from V and 10 bases from J, with 12 bases in between. CDR1 and CDR2 (germline): MNHNY, SVGAGI (reference sequence). CDR3 amino acids: CASGRVDQYF. The CDR3 coding sequence is TGTGCCAGCGGTCGGGTGGATCAGTACTTC.

V and J are TRBV19 and TRBJ2-7; the match to TRBD1 covers 8 bases. The CDR3 has 15 amino acids. Germline assignment: CDR1 LNHDA and CDR2 SQIVND (reference sequence). V lost 1 base, J lost 2 bases, and 4 bases stayed unmatched. The CDR3 DNA follows: TGTGCCAGTAGTATAGCTGGGACAGGTGCCTACGAGCAGTACTTC. It codes for CASSIAGTGAYEQYF.

The V and J genes are TRBV4-1 and TRBJ1-5, with D hard to call. This CDR3 is built from 14 residues. V lost 1 base, J lost 4 bases, and 8 bases lay in between. CDR1 and CDR2 (germline): MGHRA, YSYEKL. The CDR3, as DNA: TGCGCCAGCAGCCAAGCGGGCAGAAATCAGCCCCAGCATTTT. Translated, it gives CASSQAGRNQPQHF.

Only a few counts were recorded for this clone. The chain carries TRBV5-5 and TRBJ2-7; D is possibly TRBD2 (7 bases). The CDR3 runs 13 residues. V lost 2 bases and J 5 bases, leaving 11 bases between the germline ends. The germline V gene encodes CDR1 SGHKS and CDR2 YYEKEE (reference sequence). The CDR3 region has the DNA TGTGCCAGCAGCTTACCGGGGGGCGACGAGCAGTACTTC. Amino acid sequence: CASSLPGGDEQYF. The variable domain in full, completed from reference TRBV5-5 and TRBJ2-7, reads DAGVTQSPTHLIKTRGQQVTLRCSPISGHKSVSWYQQVLGQGPQFIFQYYEKEERGRGNFPDRFSARQFPNYSSELNVNALLLGDSALYLCASSLPGGDEQYFGPGTRLTVT.

Only one count was recorded for this clone. This chain links TRBV28 with TRBJ2-1; 8 bases match TRBD2. CDR1 MDHEN and CDR2 SYDVKM come from the germline V gene. V shed 7 bases, J shed 4 bases, and the junction held 9 bases outside the gene matches. The CDR3 sequence is 15 residues long. The CDR3 spells CASTGGAGAYNEQFF. DNA of the CDR3: TGTGCCAGCACCGGGGGGGCAGGAGCATACAATGAGCAGTTCTTC.

The chain carries TRBV7-2 and TRBJ1-5, with 7 bases identical to TRBD1. The CDR3 extends over 14 amino acids. The germline CDR1 and CDR2 sequences are SGHTA and FQGNSA. V shed 5 bases, J shed 7 bases, and the junction held 8 bases outside the gene matches. CDR3 nucleotide sequence: TGTGCCAGCAGCGCGAGACAGGGCTTCCAGCCCCAGCATTTT. Protein sequence: CASSARQGFQPQHF.